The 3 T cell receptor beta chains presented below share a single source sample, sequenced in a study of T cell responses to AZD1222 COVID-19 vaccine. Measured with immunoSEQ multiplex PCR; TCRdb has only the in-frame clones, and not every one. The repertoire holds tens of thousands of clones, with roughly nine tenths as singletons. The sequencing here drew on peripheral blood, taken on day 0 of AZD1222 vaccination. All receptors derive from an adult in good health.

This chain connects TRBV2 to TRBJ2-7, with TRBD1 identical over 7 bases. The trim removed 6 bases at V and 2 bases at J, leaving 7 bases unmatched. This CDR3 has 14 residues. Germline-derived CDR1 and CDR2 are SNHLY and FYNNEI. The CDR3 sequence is CASSLRDSTYEQYF. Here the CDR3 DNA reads TGTGCCAGCAGCCTCCGGGACAGTACCTACGAGCAGTACTTC.

The CDR3: CASSRLGLAGNEQFF. The CDR3 DNA sequence: TGTGCCAGCAGCCGACTGGGACTAGCAGGCAATGAGCAGTTCTTC. This chain connects TRBV7-9 to TRBJ2-1; TRBD2 matches 9 bases. CDR1 is SEHNR and CDR2 is FQNEAQ in the germline V gene (reference sequence). V was clipped by 5 bases and J by 6 bases; unmatched bases: 8. The CDR3 is 15 residues long.

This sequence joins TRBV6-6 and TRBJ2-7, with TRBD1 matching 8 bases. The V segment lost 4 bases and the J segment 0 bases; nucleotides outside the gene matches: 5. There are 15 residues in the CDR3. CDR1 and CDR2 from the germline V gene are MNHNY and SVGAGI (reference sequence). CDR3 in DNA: TGTGCCAGCAGTTTCCCCGGGACAGGCTCCTACGAGCAGTACTTC. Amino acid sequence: CASSFPGTGSYEQYF.